This T cell receptor beta chain is from a study of T-cell memory formation after mild COVID-19 (dated by TCRdb to the early 2020s). At the level of the whole study: TCR sequence clusters from the two donors were largely donor specific. In a couple of donors, T-cell clones that expanded and contracted after mild COVID-19 were followed by sequencing TCRalpha and TCRbeta repertoires longitudinally. The cohort was made up of two young adult volunteers, one female and one male, who were previously healthy.

Sequencing instrument: Illumina NovaSeq 6000. Using 5'RACE with constant-segment primers, TCRalpha and TCRbeta cDNA libraries were constructed, with sample barcodes and unique molecular identifiers added in the process. Trizol reagent was used to extract RNA from every sample. Libraries were amplified in two PCR steps, with a second sample barcode and Illumina TruSeq adapters added in the second step. Sequencing of libraries was performed on an Illumina NovaSeq with 2 x 150 bp paired-end reads. As for how the authors treated the data: Reads were demultiplexed and collapsed into UMI-guided consensus sequences with migec v1.2.7. Using mixcr v2.1.11, UMI consensuses were aligned to TRA and TRB V and J templates and then assembled into clonotypes. Clonotypes were classified as expanded or contracted when called significant by both edgeR and NoisET, with noise models trained on biological replicates. For edgeR calls, the cutoffs were a false discovery rate-adjusted p below 0.01 and a log2 fold-change threshold of 1. PCA with hierarchical clustering of max-normalized trajectories of the 1000 most abundant clonotypes was used as exploratory dynamics analysis. Separately sequenced CD4+ and CD8+ repertoires were used to assign a CD4 or CD8 phenotype to each responding clone. TCRdb trimmed public reads at Q25 via fastp, called clones via MiXCR and kept in-frame beta chains. Every CDR3 protein is listed once, alongside the most common genes and DNA of its rows. Clone size and V and J calls follow TCRdb, not the original study. The sample table contains under 250,000 distinct CDR3 sequences; only one count was recorded for roughly 14% of them. 2.1% of the sample rests with the top ten.

Beyond this particular receptor, the publication reports: Contracting CD4+ clones were located mainly in the CM and EM memory subsets, whereas CD8+ clones were found to be enriched in EMRA. Balanced CD4/CD8 phenotypes were observed for clones contracting from day 15 to 85, whereas a bias towards CD4+ was observed for a second wave of clones expanding from day 15 to 37. Only two mild cases were covered in the study, and larger cohorts including severe cases with pre-infection samples were considered necessary. SARS-CoV-2 specificity of the second-wave clones peaking on day 37 was not confirmed. The detection of some responding clones in pre-infection memory suggests that pre-existing cross-reactive memory T cells joined the SARS-CoV-2 response.

A note on this clonotype: Its antigen target is currently unknown. No much larger clonotype is one base removed from it; base qualities were not supplied.

Ficoll-Paque density gradient centrifugation was the method used to isolate PBMCs. The material sequenced was PBMCs or a T cell subset sorted from them (not recorded which). This receptor was taken from an adult woman who had mild COVID-19 (a few samples of this study predate the infection). The sample titles of this study are shuffled in the database, so cell type and time point are left out; the donor was told from shared clones.

The DNA sequence is TGTGCCAGCAGCTTAGGTGGGACAGGGAACACCGGGGAGCTGTTTTTT. Its translation reads: CASSLGGTGNTGELFF. Recombination joined TRBV7-2 with TRBJ2-2, with 8 bases aligning to TRBD1. From V the trimming removes 1 base and from J it removes 1 base, while the gene matches leave 2 bases of the junction unaccounted for. From the cysteine through the phenylalanine, the CDR3 covers 16 amino acids. Only the CDR3 region is kept as DNA, spanning 48 bases read in frame from base 1. Sequences SGHTA (CDR1) and FQGNSA (CDR2) are obtained from the germline V gene.